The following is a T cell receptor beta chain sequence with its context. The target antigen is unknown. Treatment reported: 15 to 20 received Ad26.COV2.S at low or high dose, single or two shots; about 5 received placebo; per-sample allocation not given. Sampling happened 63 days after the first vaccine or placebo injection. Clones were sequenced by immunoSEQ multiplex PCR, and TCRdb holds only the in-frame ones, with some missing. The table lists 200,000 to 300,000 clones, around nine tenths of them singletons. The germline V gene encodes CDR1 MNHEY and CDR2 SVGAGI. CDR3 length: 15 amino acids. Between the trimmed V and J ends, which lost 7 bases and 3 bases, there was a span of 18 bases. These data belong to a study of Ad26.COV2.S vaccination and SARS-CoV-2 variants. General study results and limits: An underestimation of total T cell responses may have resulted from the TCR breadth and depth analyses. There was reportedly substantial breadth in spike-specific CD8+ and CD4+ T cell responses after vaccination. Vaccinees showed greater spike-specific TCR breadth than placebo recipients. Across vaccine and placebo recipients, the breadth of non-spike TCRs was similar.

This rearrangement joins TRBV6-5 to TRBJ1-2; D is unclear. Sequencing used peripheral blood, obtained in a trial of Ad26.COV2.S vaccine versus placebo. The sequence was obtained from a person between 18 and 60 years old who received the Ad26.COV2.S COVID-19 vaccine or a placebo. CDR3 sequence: CASTQVRILDYGYTF. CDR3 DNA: TGTGCCAGCACCCAGGTGCGGATTTTGGACTATGGCTACACCTTC.